This T cell receptor (beta chain) comes out of a study of molecular identifiers for immune sequencing clone quantification. TCRdb analysed the PCR reads with MiXCR anew, one entry per CDR3 protein. Counted here are about 640,000 distinct CDR3 sequences, just under 20% occurring once; the ten biggest clones make up around 0.86%. V lost 0 bases and J 2 bases, leaving 10 bases between the germline ends. Per the germline V gene, CDR1 is MNHEY and CDR2 is SVGAGI. The CDR3 contains 15 residues. This clonotype was picked up many times. Its antigen is as yet unknown. Using a CD8+CD4-CCR7+CD45RA+ phenotype, naive CD8 T cells were sorted. Study-wide findings and caveats: Barcodes shared by identical TCR molecules could lead to underestimated sizes of highly expanded clones.

The rearrangement links TRBV6-5 to TRBJ1-2; D is undetermined. The TCR sequence derives from a human donor in good health. Some libraries in this study had Jurkat cell RNA spiked in. The sequencing input was naive CD8+ T cells from blood, with Jurkat cell RNA spiked in. Regarding subset: FACS-sorted CD8+CD4-CCR7+CD45RA+ naive T cells. The CDR3 DNA is TGTGCCAGCAGTTACTCCCCCTATGAGAACTATGGCTACACCTTC. Protein: CASSYSPYENYGYTF.